This T cell receptor beta chain stems from a study of blood T cell repertoires in COVID-19. Study background: PBMCs, B-cell-depleted T cells, or T cells were the source of the cDNA or gDNA that made up the material.

Method: immunoSEQ multiplex PCR; TCRdb's copy keeps in-frame clones and lacks some. This table holds around 250,000 clones, 91% found once. Germline CDR1 and CDR2: SNHLY and FYNNEI. This CDR3 has 15 residues. V was pared by 4 bases and J by 7 bases, with 9 bases of the junction left unmatched. Residents of about two dozen US areas, aged about 18 to 89 years, made up the participants. Participant-reported clinical history was the basis for cohort assignment. The chain recombines TRBV2 with TRBJ2-2; 7 nucleotides match TRBD1. The sequence came from a human donor in a cohort exposed to, infected with or recovered from COVID-19 (not recorded which). The donor label of this sample is uncertain. Sequencing was carried out using PBMCs or T cells enriched from blood (not recorded which). The CDR3 DNA is TGTGCCAGCAGTGCCACCGGGACAGTGGGCGGGGAGCTGTTTTTT. Its protein is CASSATGTVGGELFF. The full variable domain, its missing parts supplied by reference TRBV2 and TRBJ2-2, is EPEVTQTPSHQVTQMGQEVILRCVPISNHLYFYWYRQILGQKVEFLVSFYNNEISEKSEIFDDQFSVERPDGSNFTLKIRSTKLEDSAMYFCASSATGTVGGELFFGEGSRLTVL.